Described below is a single T cell receptor (beta chain) sequence and its context. The CDR3 length is 16 residues. V lost 0 bases to trimming and J lost 1 base, with 13 bases between them. Germline CDR1 and CDR2: SGHRS and YFSETQ. In the original workflow: Reference gene primer amplification gave nucleated cell count estimates. Measured with immunoSEQ multiplex PCR; TCRdb has only the in-frame clones, and not every one. Clone size and V and J calls were adopted from that table, with D and trimming inferred from the DNA. The table shows just over 95,000 clones, with 90% occurring only once. This sample was taken from a study of blood T cell repertoires in COVID-19. Study details: Collection of acute and convalescent COVID-19 samples took place in the United States, Italy and Spain.

The chain combines TRBV5-1 with TRBJ2-5; no reliable D call. Sequencing was done on a sample of peripheral blood. The sequence derives from a man aged 55 to 70 with acute or convalescent COVID-19. CDR3 sequence reads: CASSLAPSRGQETQYF. The CDR3 bases are TGCGCCAGCAGCTTGGCCCCCTCGCGTGGCCAAGAGACCCAGTACTTC. Full variable domain (missing parts from reference TRBV5-1 and TRBJ2-5): KAGVTQTPRYLIKTRGQQVTLSCSPISGHRSVSWYQQTPGQGLQFLFEYFSETQRNKGNFPGRFSGRQFSNSRSEMNVSTLELGDSALYLCASSLAPSRGQETQYFGPGTRLLVL.